These 20 T cell receptor beta chains share one sample of origin, sequenced in a study of neurological immune-mediated disorders. TCRdb fed the 5' RACE reads into MiXCR, producing one record per CDR3 protein. The sample includes 40,000 to 50,000 distinct CDR3 sequences, 2.5% of them seen just once. Input material: PBMCs. All receptors derive from a man younger than 40 with multiple sclerosis.

Many counts were recorded for this clonotype. DNA for the CDR3: TGTGCCAGCGGCAAGGGGGGTTACGAGCAGTACTTC. It encodes CASGKGGYEQYF. The rearrangement uses TRBV2 and TRBJ2-7, with D perhaps assigned TRBD1 or TRBD2 (6 bases each). CDR1 SNHLY and CDR2 FYNNEI come from the germline V gene. The ends were cut back, 8 bases at V and 4 bases at J, with 12 bases in the middle. The CDR3 loop spans 12 amino acids. Full variable domain (outside the CDR3, taken from reference TRBV2 and TRBJ2-7): EPEVTQTPSHQVTQMGQEVILRCVPISNHLYFYWYRQILGQKVEFLVSFYNNEISEKSEIFDDQFSVERPDGSNFTLKIRSTKLEDSAMYFCASGKGGYEQYFGPGTRLTVT.

This clonotype was detected ten times or more. The gene calls are TRBV5-1 and TRBJ1-1; D might be TRBD1 (5 bases). Trimming stripped 4 bases from V and 4 bases from J, with 14 bases between. The germline CDR1 and CDR2 sequences are SGHRS and YFSETQ. The length of the CDR3 is 14 residues. CDR3 nucleotides: TGCGCCAGCAGCCCCGGGGGGGAGAGCACTGAAGCTTTCTTT. Encoded protein: CASSPGGESTEAFF.

This clonotype was detected ten times or more. The chain joins TRBV5-1 to TRBJ1-2, with 7 bases matching TRBD1. J lost 7 bases, V lost 0 bases, and 3 bases had no gene match. In germline, CDR1 is SGHRS, CDR2 YFSETQ. The CDR3 totals 13 residues. Here the CDR3 reads CASSLGQGFGYTF. CDR3 bases: TGCGCCAGCAGCTTGGGACAGGGTTTTGGCTACACCTTC.

Ten or more counts support this clonotype. The chain combines TRBV2 with TRBJ2-4, with a tentative D call TRBD1 (6 bases). The V gene lost 6 bases and the J gene lost 8 bases, with 8 bases spanning the gap. CDR3 length equals 11 residues. CDR1 is SNHLY and CDR2 is FYNNEI in the germline V gene. CDR3 DNA: TGTGCCAGCAGGAAGGGGGACATTCAGTACTTC. Its translation is CASRKGDIQYF.

This clonotype was counted many times. The CDR3 region is CSAEWRESRTDTQYF. The CDR3 DNA reads as TGCAGTGCCGAGTGGAGGGAGAGTCGCACAGATACGCAGTATTTT. The chain employs TRBV20-1 and TRBJ2-3, with a possible D match to TRBD2 (6 bases). This CDR3 comprises 15 residues. Germline V gene lookup returns CDR1 DFQATT and CDR2 SNEGSKA (reference sequence). With 6 bases removed from V and 1 base from J, the gap between germline ends came to 17 bases.

This clonotype was counted ten times or more. CDR3 protein: CASSPQGGGYGYTF. The CDR3 coding sequence is TGTGCCAGCAGCCCACAGGGTGGGGGCTATGGCTACACCTTC. The chain links TRBV7-9 to TRBJ1-2, with TRBD1 as a possible D gene (6 bases). In germline, CDR1 is SEHNR, CDR2 FQNEAQ (reference sequence). There are 14 residues in the CDR3. V lost 5 bases to trimming and J lost 4 bases, with 14 bases between them. Together with reference TRBV7-9 and TRBJ1-2, the CDR3 gives the full variable domain: DTGVSQNPRHKITKRGQNVTFRCDPISEHNRLYWYRQTLGQGPEFLTYFQNEAQLEKSRLLSDRFSAERPKGSFSTLEIQRTEQGDSAMYLCASSPQGGGYGYTFGSGTRLTVV.

This clonotype was detected a few times. This chain connects TRBV5-1 to TRBJ2-3; TRBD1 agrees at 8 bases. CDR1 and CDR2 from the germline V gene are SGHRS and YFSETQ. CDR3 size: 15 residues. J lost 5 bases, V lost 3 bases, and 8 bases had no gene match. The CDR3 bases are TGCGCCAGCAGCTACCCGGGACAGGAGCAAGATACGCAGTATTTT. This translates into CASSYPGQEQDTQYF.

At least ten counts were recorded for this clonotype. V and J are TRBV20-1 and TRBJ1-6; D perhaps matches TRBD1 (5 bases). V was pared by 0 bases and J by 0 bases, with 15 bases between. Germline assignment: CDR1 DFQATT and CDR2 SNEGSKA (reference sequence). CDR3 size: 18 residues. CDR3 protein: CSARDPRGWSSYNSPLHF. DNA for the CDR3: TGCAGTGCTAGAGATCCGCGGGGCTGGAGCTCCTATAATTCACCCCTCCACTTT.

This clonotype was seen repeatedly, ten times or more. V is TRBV5-5 and J is TRBJ1-4; D is perhaps TRBD1 (5 bases). V was shortened by 3 bases and J by 4 bases, with 13 bases between the two germline ends. This CDR3 comprises 15 residues. Germline V gene lookup returns CDR1 SGHKS and CDR2 YYEKEE (reference sequence). This CDR3 is CASSSPTDLNEKLFF. In DNA form, the CDR3 reads TGTGCCAGCAGCTCCCCGACAGATCTTAATGAAAAACTGTTTTTT. The entire variable domain, with the rest obtained from reference TRBV5-5 and TRBJ1-4, is as follows: DAGVTQSPTHLIKTRGQQVTLRCSPISGHKSVSWYQQVLGQGPQFIFQYYEKEERGRGNFPDRFSARQFPNYSSELNVNALLLGDSALYLCASSSPTDLNEKLFFGSGTQLSVL.

This clonotype was counted ten times or more. This chain connects TRBV29-1 to TRBJ2-7; TRBD1 agrees at 10 bases. This CDR3 is built from 15 residues. The trim removed 1 base at V and 1 base at J, leaving 4 bases unmatched. In germline, CDR1 is SQVTM, CDR2 ANQGSEA. The CDR3 is CSVEGTGGKSYEQYF. The CDR3 region has the DNA TGCAGCGTTGAAGGGACAGGGGGGAAATCCTACGAGCAGTACTTC.

This clonotype came up many times. The V call is TRBV25-1, the J call TRBJ1-4; perhaps TRBD1 as D (6 bases). The CDR3 covers 14 residues. Germline V lookup: CDR1 MGHDK, CDR2 SYGVNS. Trimming left V 7 bases short and J 5 bases short, with 14 bases between. CDR3 sequence: CASNPGVGNEKLFF. The CDR3 region has the DNA TGTGCCAGCAACCCAGGGGTCGGCAATGAAAAACTGTTTTTT. The complete variable domain, with remaining parts taken from reference TRBV25-1 and TRBJ1-4, reads EADIYQTPRYLVIGTGKKITLECSQTMGHDKMYWYQQDPGMELHLIHYSYGVNSTEKGDLSSESTVSRIRTEHFPLTLESARPSHTSQYLCASNPGVGNEKLFFGSGTQLSVL.

This clonotype was counted ten times or more. CDR3 loop: CASAEGVAYEQYF. The DNA of the CDR3 is TGTGCCAGCGCTGAAGGGGTGGCCTACGAGCAGTACTTC. V is TRBV5-5 and J is TRBJ2-7; D possibly corresponds to TRBD1 (5 bases). With 7 bases removed from V and 2 bases from J, the gap between germline ends came to 13 bases. The CDR3 has 13 amino acids. From germline, CDR1 is SGHKS and CDR2 YYEKEE (reference sequence).

This clonotype was counted ten times or more. The CDR3 coding sequence is TGTGCCAGCAGGTCCACGACAGGGGCCGCCTGGGCTTTCTTT. It encodes CASRSTTGAAWAFF. The rearrangement uses TRBV12-3 or TRBV12-4 and TRBJ1-1, with 8 bases identical to TRBD1. The CDR3 is made up of 14 amino acids. The V segment lost 6 bases and the J segment 11 bases; nucleotides outside the gene matches: 14.

In its sample, this clonotype was seen many times. This chain connects TRBV7-6 to TRBJ2-1; no reliable D call. Trimming pared 1 base from V and 3 bases from J, leaving 10 bases between. The CDR3 has 15 amino acids. Germline CDR1 and CDR2: SGHVS and FNYEAQ. As DNA, the CDR3 is TGTGCCAGCAGCTTAGGTCCCACTTTCTACAATGAGCAGTTCTTC. It encodes CASSLGPTFYNEQFF.

This clonotype was observed at least ten times. V usage is TRBV6-2 or TRBV6-3 and J usage is TRBJ1-3; D is ambiguous. The CDR3 runs to 14 residues. V gave up 4 bases and J gave up 0 bases, with 7 bases separating them. Germline V gene lookup returns CDR1 MNHEY and CDR2 SVGEGT. The CDR3 sequence is CASSSGFSGNTIYF. Here the CDR3 DNA reads TGTGCCAGCAGTTCTGGATTCTCTGGAAACACCATATATTTT.

This clonotype was observed many times. V is TRBV20-1 and J is TRBJ2-3; 8 bases match TRBD2. This CDR3 comprises 14 residues. The germline V gene encodes CDR1 DFQATT and CDR2 SNEGSKA (reference sequence). With 8 bases clipped from V and 6 bases from J, the junction kept 13 bases outside the gene matches. CDR3 residues: CSTYSGVGPDTQYF. CDR3 sequence (DNA): TGCAGTACGTATAGCGGGGTTGGCCCTGATACGCAGTATTTT.

This clonotype was picked up many times. The chain couples TRBV20-1 to TRBJ2-5, with TRBD1 matching over 8 bases. Germline values: CDR1 DFQATT, CDR2 SNEGSKA (reference sequence). This CDR3 is built from 15 residues. The ends lost 1 base at V and 5 bases at J; junction bases unmatched: 9. The DNA of the CDR3 is TGCAGTGCTAGAGCCCCCGCAGGGGGCGGTGAGACCCAGTACTTC. Protein sequence: CSARAPAGGGETQYF.

This clonotype was seen ten or more times. The V call is TRBV5-6, the J call TRBJ2-7; D not certain. V was shortened by 4 bases and J by 0 bases, with 11 bases between the two germline ends. The CDR3 length is 14 residues. Germline CDR1 reads SGHDT; CDR2 reads YYEEEE. The CDR3 loop reads CASSPRKASYEQYF. CDR3 DNA: TGTGCCAGCAGCCCCAGGAAAGCCTCCTACGAGCAGTACTTC.

This clonotype was recorded at least ten times. The V gene is TRBV20-1, the J gene TRBJ2-1, with 8 bases matching TRBD2. Trimming took 4 bases from V and 0 from J; bases not matched to a gene: 2. The CDR3 runs 14 residues. Germline loops: CDR1 DFQATT, CDR2 SNEGSKA (reference sequence). The CDR3 sequence is CSAKTSVSYNEQFF. CDR3 in DNA: TGCAGTGCTAAGACTAGCGTCTCCTACAATGAGCAGTTCTTC.

There are many counts of this clonotype. The CDR3 nucleotides are TGCAGCGTTGATACGGGACACGTCTCCTACAATGAGCAGTTCTTC. This gives the protein CSVDTGHVSYNEQFF. The chain recombines TRBV29-1 with TRBJ2-1, with a possible D match to TRBD1 (6 bases). The CDR3 contains 15 residues. Trimming took 3 bases from V and 0 from J, leaving 12 bases between them. Per the germline V gene, CDR1 is SQVTM and CDR2 is ANQGSEA.